This T cell receptor (beta chain) was profiled in a study of shared clonotypes between healthy human individuals. Study in general: Donors had three CD4 naive, three CD4 memory, two CD8 naive and one CD8 memory plate apiece. Overall study findings and caveats: Around 5% was the fraction of naive CD4 clonotypes found shared across a few donors.

This clone has only one observation. No antigen is known for it. The DNA input per sorted-subset replicate PCR was about 180 ng, corresponding to around 30,000 T cell genomes. The table came from immunoSEQ multiplex PCR; TCRdb's copy has only in-frame clones and leaves some out. Of around 300,000 clones listed, around 90% are singletons. V was pared by 4 bases and J by 1 base, with 12 bases between. The germline gives CDR1 GTSNPN, CDR2 SVGIG (reference sequence). This CDR3 contains 14 residues. This clonotype was sampled from a man aged 18-30 years in good health. This chain connects TRBV30 to TRBJ2-3; D perhaps matches TRBD2 (6 bases). The sample comprised memory CD8+ T cells sorted from blood. Subset given: CD45RO+ cells pooled with CCR7-negative TemRA cells. In DNA form, the CDR3 reads TGTGCCTGGAAGTACGGCGGGGGCACAGATACGCAGTATTTT. Protein product: CAWKYGGGTDTQYF.